One sample yielded the 6 T cell receptor beta chains listed below, sequenced in a study of T-cell reconstitution after alpha-beta-depleted transplantation in children. Unique molecular identifiers were built into the TCRbeta library. TCRdb re-analysed the PCR reads in MiXCR, keeping a single row per CDR3 protein. Of 250,000 to 300,000 distinct CDR3 sequences in the sample, more than 9% were seen once. The material sequenced was PBMCs from the stem cell graft donor, taken from the stem cell graft. The receptors derive from a human donor who donated a stem cell graft to a child with SCID.

This clonotype occurred many times. This sequence joins TRBV5-1 and TRBJ2-5; 11 bases are shared with TRBD1. With 4 bases clipped from V and 5 bases from J, the junction kept 4 bases outside the gene matches. Germline V gene data show CDR1 as SGHRS and CDR2 as YFSETQ. The CDR3 covers 14 residues. CDR3 nucleotides: TGCGCCAGCAGCCCGGGACAGGGGGAGGAGACCCAGTACTTC. Its translation is CASSPGQGEETQYF.

Many counts were recorded for this clonotype. The J gene is TRBJ1-4, the V gene TRBV21-1; the D call of TRBD1 is as the table states it, not checked on the DNA. TRBV21-1 is an annotated pseudogene. CDR3 size: 15 residues. This CDR3 reads CASSKDEQGRRKLFF. CDR3 coding DNA: TGTGCCAGCAGCAAAGATGAACAGGGCCGACGGAAACTGTTTTTT.

The rearrangement links TRBV27 to TRBJ1-2, with 8 bases that match TRBD1. The CDR3 is 13 amino acids. Germline V gene sequence: CDR1 MNHEY, CDR2 SMNVEV (reference sequence). The V gene end was trimmed by 5 bases and the J gene end by 7 bases; junction bases not matched to a gene: 6. CDR3 nucleotide sequence: TGTGCCAGCAGTGTGACAGGGGAGGCTGGCTACACCTTC. Residues: CASSVTGEAGYTF.

The rearrangement uses TRBV5-1 and TRBJ1-2; D may be TRBD1 (6 bases). Trimming took 0 bases from V and 4 from J, leaving 10 bases between them. The CDR3 sequence is 14 residues long. The germline V gene has CDR1 SGHRS and CDR2 YFSETQ. This chain's CDR3 is CASSLGGQFYGYTF. CDR3 nucleotide sequence: TGCGCCAGCAGCTTGGGCGGACAGTTCTATGGCTACACCTTC.

Details on this clonotype: This may be a read error, as it is one base from a much larger clone. This chain joins TRBV3-1 and TRBJ2-3; possible D gene TRBD2, 6 bases. This CDR3 region has 15 residues. Germline V gives CDR1 LGHDT, CDR2 YNNKEL (reference sequence). The CDR3 region is CATSTGLTDTDTQYF. For the CDR3, the DNA is TGTGCCACCAGCACGGGACTGACTGATACAGATACGCAGTATTTT.

This clonotype was detected only a few times. The chain couples TRBV3-1 to TRBJ1-6, with D hard to call. V lost 3 bases to trimming and J lost 9 bases, with 12 bases between them. Germline lookup yields CDR1 LGHDT and CDR2 YNNKEL (reference sequence). This CDR3 comprises 14 residues. The CDR3 region has the DNA TGTGCCAGCAGCCACCCACAGCCTCTTTCACCCCTCCACTTT. It yields the protein CASSHPQPLSPLHF.